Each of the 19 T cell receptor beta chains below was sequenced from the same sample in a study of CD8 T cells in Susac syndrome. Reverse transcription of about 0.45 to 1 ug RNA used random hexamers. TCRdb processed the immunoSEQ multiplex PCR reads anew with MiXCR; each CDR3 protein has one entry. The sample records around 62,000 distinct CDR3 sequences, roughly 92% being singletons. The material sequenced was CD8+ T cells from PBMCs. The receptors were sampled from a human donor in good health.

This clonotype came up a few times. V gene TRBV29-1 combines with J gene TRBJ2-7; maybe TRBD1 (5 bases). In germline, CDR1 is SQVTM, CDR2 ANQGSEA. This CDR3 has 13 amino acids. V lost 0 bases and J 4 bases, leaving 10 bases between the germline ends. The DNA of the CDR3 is TGCAGCGTTGAAGATCCCGACAGTTACGAGCAGTACTTC. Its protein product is CSVEDPDSYEQYF.

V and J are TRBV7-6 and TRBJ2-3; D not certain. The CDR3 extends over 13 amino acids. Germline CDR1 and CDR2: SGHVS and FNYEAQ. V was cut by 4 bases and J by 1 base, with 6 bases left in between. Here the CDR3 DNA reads TGTGCCAGCAGCTCTATTGGCACAGATACGCAGTATTTT. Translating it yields CASSSIGTDTQYF.

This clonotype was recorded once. The DNA for the CDR3 is TGTGCCAGCAGCTCAGAGCCCGGGACGGCGAACACCGGGGAGCTGTTTTTT. This gives the protein CASSSEPGTANTGELFF. This chain joins TRBV7-9 and TRBJ2-2; the D call may be TRBD1 or TRBD2 (5 bases each). The germline V and J ends were trimmed by 4 bases and 0 bases, with 15 bases remaining between them. In germline, CDR1 is SEHNR, CDR2 FQNEAQ (reference sequence). The length of the CDR3 is 17 residues.

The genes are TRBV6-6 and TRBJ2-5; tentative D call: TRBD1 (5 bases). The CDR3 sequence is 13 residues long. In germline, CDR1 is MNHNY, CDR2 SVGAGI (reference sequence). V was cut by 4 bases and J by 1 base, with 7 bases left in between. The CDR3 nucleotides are TGTGCCAGCAGTTTGACAGTCCAAGAGACCCAGTACTTC. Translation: CASSLTVQETQYF.

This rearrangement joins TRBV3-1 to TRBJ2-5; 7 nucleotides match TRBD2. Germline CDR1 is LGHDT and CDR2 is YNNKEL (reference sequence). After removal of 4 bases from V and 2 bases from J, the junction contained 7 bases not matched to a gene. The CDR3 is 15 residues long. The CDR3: CASSLTLAEQETQYF. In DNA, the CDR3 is TGTGCCAGCAGCCTCACCCTAGCGGAGCAAGAGACCCAGTACTTC.

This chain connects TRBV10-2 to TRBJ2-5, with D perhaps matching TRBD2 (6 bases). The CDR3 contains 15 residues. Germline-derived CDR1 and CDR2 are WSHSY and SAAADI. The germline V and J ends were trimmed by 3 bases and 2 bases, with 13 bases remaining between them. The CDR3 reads CASSDSGEIQETQYF. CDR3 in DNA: TGCGCCAGCAGTGACTCGGGGGAGATTCAAGAGACCCAGTACTTC.

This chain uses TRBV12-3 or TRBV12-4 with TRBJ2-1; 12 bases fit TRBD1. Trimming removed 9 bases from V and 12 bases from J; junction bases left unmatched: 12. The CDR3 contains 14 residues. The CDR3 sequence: CASTSGTGGFGQFF. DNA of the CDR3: TGTGCCAGTACCAGCGGGACAGGGGGCTTTGGGCAGTTCTTC.

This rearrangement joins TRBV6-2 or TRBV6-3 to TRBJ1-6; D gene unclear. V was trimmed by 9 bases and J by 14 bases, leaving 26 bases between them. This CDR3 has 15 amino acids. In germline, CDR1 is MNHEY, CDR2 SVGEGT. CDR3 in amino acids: CASNGRGQVDSALHF. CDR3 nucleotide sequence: TGTGCCAGTAACGGACGTGGGCAAGTGGATTCGGCCCTCCACTTT.

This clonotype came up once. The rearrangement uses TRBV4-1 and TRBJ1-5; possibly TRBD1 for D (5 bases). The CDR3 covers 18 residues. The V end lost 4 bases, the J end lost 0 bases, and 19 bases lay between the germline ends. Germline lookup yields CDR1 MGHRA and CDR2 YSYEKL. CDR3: CASSLTLIGGDSNQPQHF. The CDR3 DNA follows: TGCGCCAGCAGCCTTACCCTCATCGGGGGAGATAGCAATCAGCCCCAGCATTTT.

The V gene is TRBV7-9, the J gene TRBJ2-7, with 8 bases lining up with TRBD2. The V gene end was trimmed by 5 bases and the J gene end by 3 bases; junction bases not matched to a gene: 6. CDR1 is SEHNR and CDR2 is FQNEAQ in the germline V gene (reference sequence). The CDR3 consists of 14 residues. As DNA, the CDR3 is TGTGCCAGCAGCCTGACTAGCGAAAGCTACGAGCAGTACTTC. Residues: CASSLTSESYEQYF.

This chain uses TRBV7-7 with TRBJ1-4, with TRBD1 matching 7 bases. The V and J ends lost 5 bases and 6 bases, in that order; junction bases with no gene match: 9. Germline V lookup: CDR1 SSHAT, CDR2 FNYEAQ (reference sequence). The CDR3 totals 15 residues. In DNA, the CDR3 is TGTGCCAGCAGCCGTACAGGGGCAGTTGATGAAAAACTGTTTTTT. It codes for CASSRTGAVDEKLFF.

The CDR3 DNA is TGTGCCAGCAGTGATGGACAGGGGGCACATGGCTACACCTTC. It translates to CASSDGQGAHGYTF. This rearrangement joins TRBV2 to TRBJ1-2, with TRBD1 matching over 11 bases. Trimming took 3 bases from V and 6 from J; bases not matched to a gene: 3. The CDR3 spans 14 residues. Germline-derived CDR1 and CDR2 are SNHLY and FYNNEI. Complete variable domain (other parts from reference TRBV2 and TRBJ1-2): EPEVTQTPSHQVTQMGQEVILRCVPISNHLYFYWYRQILGQKVEFLVSFYNNEISEKSEIFDDQFSVERPDGSNFTLKIRSTKLEDSAMYFCASSDGQGAHGYTFGSGTRLTVV.

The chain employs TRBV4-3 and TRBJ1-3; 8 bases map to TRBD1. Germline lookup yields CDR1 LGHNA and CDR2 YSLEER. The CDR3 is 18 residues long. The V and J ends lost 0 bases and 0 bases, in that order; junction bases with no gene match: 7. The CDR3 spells CASSQEIQGDLSGNTIYF. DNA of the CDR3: TGCGCCAGCAGCCAAGAAATACAGGGGGATCTCTCTGGAAACACCATATATTTT.

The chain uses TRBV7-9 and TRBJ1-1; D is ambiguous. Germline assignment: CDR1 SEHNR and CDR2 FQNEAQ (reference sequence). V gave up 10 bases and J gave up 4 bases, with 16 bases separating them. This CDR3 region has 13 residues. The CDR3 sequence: CATRPAGSTEAFF. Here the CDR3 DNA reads TGTGCCACCCGACCGGCCGGGAGCACTGAAGCTTTCTTT.

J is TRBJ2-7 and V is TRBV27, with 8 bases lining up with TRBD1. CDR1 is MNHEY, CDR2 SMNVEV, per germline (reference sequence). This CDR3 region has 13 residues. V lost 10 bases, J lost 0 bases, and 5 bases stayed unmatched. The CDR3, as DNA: TGTGCCACCAAAGGGACAGGCTCCTACGAGCAGTACTTC. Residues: CATKGTGSYEQYF.

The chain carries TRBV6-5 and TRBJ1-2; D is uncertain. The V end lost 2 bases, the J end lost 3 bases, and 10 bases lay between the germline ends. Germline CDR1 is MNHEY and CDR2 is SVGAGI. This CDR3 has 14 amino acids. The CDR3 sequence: CASSYGAGDYGYTF. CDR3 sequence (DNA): TGTGCCAGCAGTTACGGCGCAGGCGACTATGGCTACACCTTC.

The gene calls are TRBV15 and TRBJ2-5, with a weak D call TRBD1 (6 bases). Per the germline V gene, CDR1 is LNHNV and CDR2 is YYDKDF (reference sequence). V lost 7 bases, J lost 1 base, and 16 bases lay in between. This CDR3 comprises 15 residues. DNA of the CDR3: TGTGCCACCAAGGAGGACAGAGGGGGCCAAGAGACCCAGTACTTC. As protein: CATKEDRGGQETQYF.

In DNA, the CDR3 is TGTGCCAGCAGTTTAGGGACAGGGGGTGGCGAGCAGTACTTC. It codes for CASSLGTGGGEQYF. This chain joins TRBV12-3 or TRBV12-4 and TRBJ2-7; 10 bases are shared with TRBD1. The J segment lost 6 bases and the V segment lost 1 base, leaving 3 bases of the junction unmatched. The length of the CDR3 is 14 residues.

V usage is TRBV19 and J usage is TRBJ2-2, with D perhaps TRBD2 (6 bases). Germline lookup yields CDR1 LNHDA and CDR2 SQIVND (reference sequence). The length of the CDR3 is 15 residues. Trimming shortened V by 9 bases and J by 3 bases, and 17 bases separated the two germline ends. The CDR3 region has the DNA TGTGCCAGCTCCTTGGGACTTCTTTACACCGGGGAGCTGTTTTTT. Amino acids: CASSLGLLYTGELFF. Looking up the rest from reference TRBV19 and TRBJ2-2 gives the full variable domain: DGGITQSPKYLFRKEGQNVTLSCEQNLNHDAMYWYRQDPGQGLRLIYYSQIVNDFQKGDIAEGYSVSREKKESFPLTVTSAQKNPTAFYLCASSLGLLYTGELFFGEGSRLTVL.